This T cell receptor (beta chain) was identified in a study of CD8 T cells in Susac syndrome (dated by TCRdb to between 2017 and 2020). General notes on the study: Among the Susac syndrome patients who were sequenced, clinically active disease was present in over 5 and clinical remission was observed in eight or nine. At the time of blood withdrawal, Susac syndrome patients were either therapy-naive, taking corticosteroids (with some also receiving IVIg), or on IVIg alone. CD8+ T cell repertoire clonality was compared between about a dozen healthy donors, some 14 Susac syndrome patients and 15 or so multiple sclerosis patients. Whether CD8+ T cell activation and differentiation in Susac syndrome was antigen driven was tested using repertoire sequencing. The study at large found these results: Looking at Susac-specific public clones, the researchers identified 15 to 20 in the total CD8+ repertoire and roughly 5 in the CD8+ TEMRA repertoire. The number of individuals in the TCR sequencing and HLA analysis was recognized as being relatively small. Clonal expansion was observed in Susac syndrome CD8+ repertoires, with the highest expansion in CD8+ TEMRA cells and greater expansion in clinically active than in remitting patients.

Note on this clonotype: Its antigen is currently not known. No much larger clone is present one base from it, and per-base qualities are unavailable.

Peripheral blood CD8+ and CD4+ T cells from healthy donors, Susac syndrome patients and multiple sclerosis patients were profiled using high-throughput TCR beta sequencing. The Susac syndrome patients fulfilled recently defined diagnostic criteria for either definite or probable disease. Bulk CD8+ and CD4+ T cells were purified by magnetic negative isolation, while CD8+ TEMRA cells were enriched using FACS. Blood was drawn into EDTA tubes, processed within 24 hours, and PBMCs were isolated by density gradient centrifugation. PBMCs intended for TCR sequencing were cryopreserved in liquid nitrogen and thawed later in a water bath at 37 degrees C. The sorted or isolated CD4+, CD8+ and CD8+ TEMRA cells had a purity of 90% or higher. Looking up the germline V gene yields CDR1 MNHEY and CDR2 SVGEGT. Inclusive of the bounding cysteine and phenylalanine, the CDR3 is 15 residues long. The CDR3 DNA has 45 bases and is translated from base 1. V loses 6 bases of germline sequence and J loses 0 bases, and the interval between the two ends is 14 bases.

RNA was extracted with the RNeasy kit and about 0.5 to 1 ug was reverse transcribed using random hexamers. The immunoSEQ multiplex PCR assay, covering 54 Vbeta and 13 Jbeta segments, was used to amplify TCR beta CDR3 regions. PCR amplification bias was corrected using a synthetic template baseline for primer optimization and computational correction. Per the authors' processing: Reads were annotated to V, D and J genes according to IMGT and were analyzed with immunoSEQ Analyzer, with only productive sequences retained. Clonality was calculated as one minus the Shannon entropy normalized by log2 of the number of productive unique sequences. For each patient and control, public and private clones were evaluated within the 100 most prevalent clones. A clone was defined as Susac-specific if it was absent from the healthy and MS cohorts, from over a thousand published viral clones and from other ImmuneACCESS disease sequences. TCRdb itself trimmed the public reads at Q25 with fastp, ran MiXCR and retained productive beta chains. Rows matching on CDR3 protein sequence are summarized as one entry with the most common DNA and genes. Clone size and V and J calls follow TCRdb, not the original study. This sample gives about 85,000 distinct CDR3 sequences in total; 95% of them show up just once. Under 0.5% of the sample goes to the ten largest clones.

The specimen was CD8+ T cells from PBMCs. Recombination linked TRBV6-2 or TRBV6-3 to TRBJ1-1; possibly the D gene is TRBD1, per 5 matching bases. The receptor was derived from a human donor with Susac syndrome. CDR3 loop: CASSPGPTMNTEAFF. The nucleotide sequence reads as follows: TGTGCCAGCAGCCCGGGACCGACCATGAACACTGAAGCTTTCTTT.